The 20 T cell receptor beta chains reported below all come from one sample, sequenced in a study of cytomegalovirus exposure and HLA in healthy donors. The PCR used 60 Vbeta and 13 Jbeta primers. The assay was immunoSEQ multiplex PCR, and TCRdb's table has in-frame clones only and misses some. This table has around 170,000 clones, around four fifths appearing once. Material: PBMCs. These receptors were collected from a woman younger than 35 in good health and CMV-seronegative.

In the case of this clone: In the same sample, other DNA sequences code for this CDR3. This chain uses TRBV5-1 with TRBJ2-1; 11 nucleotides line up with TRBD2. CDR3 length equals 15 residues. Germline CDR1 SGHRS, CDR2 YFSETQ. V lost 3 bases, J lost 3 bases, and 2 bases stayed unmatched. The DNA for the CDR3 is TGCGCCAGCAGCTCCGGGACTAGCGGCTACAATGAGCAGTTCTTC. It translates to CASSSGTSGYNEQFF.

V and J are TRBV7-2 and TRBJ2-2; 7 nucleotides agree with TRBD2. The CDR3 length is 17 residues. V shed 1 base, J shed 3 bases, and the junction held 8 bases outside the gene matches. CDR1 and CDR2 (germline): SGHTA, FQGNSA. The CDR3 sequence is CASSLGGSGKYTGELFF. For the CDR3, the DNA is TGTGCCAGCAGCTTAGGCGGGAGCGGGAAATACACCGGGGAGCTGTTTTTT.

The V and J genes are TRBV4-1 and TRBJ2-2, with 10 bases matching TRBD2. The length of the CDR3 is 19 residues. Germline loops: CDR1 MGHRA, CDR2 YSYEKL. With V trimmed by 3 bases and J by 5 bases, 15 bases remained unmatched. CDR3 sequence reads: CASSHNLPSSGSWTGELFF. The CDR3 DNA reads as TGCGCCAGCAGCCACAACCTCCCTTCTAGCGGGAGTTGGACCGGGGAGCTGTTTTTT.

The rearrangement uses TRBV27 and TRBJ1-4; the D gene is possibly TRBD1 (5 bases). The CDR3 runs to 15 residues. Trimming removed 2 bases at V and 0 bases at J, with 7 bases between. CDR1 and CDR2 from the germline V gene are MNHEY and SMNVEV (reference sequence). The CDR3 here is CASSLQGSTNEKLFF. The DNA for the CDR3 is TGTGCCAGCAGTTTACAGGGTTCAACTAATGAAAAACTGTTTTTT.

This clone occurred a few times. This chain uses TRBV12-5 with TRBJ2-2, with TRBD2 as a possible D gene (7 bases). Trimming pared 1 base from V and 7 bases from J, leaving 10 bases between. CDR1 is LGHNT, CDR2 FRNRAP, per germline. This CDR3 comprises 14 residues. CDR3 in DNA: TGTGCTAGTGGTTTGGACAGGGAGGGCGGGGAGCTGTTTTTT. Translated: CASGLDREGGELFF.

The genes are TRBV28 and TRBJ2-1, with D uncertain. The V gene lost 3 bases and the J gene lost 4 bases, with 4 bases spanning the gap. Per germline, CDR1 MDHEN and CDR2 SYDVKM. The CDR3 has 12 residues. The CDR3 DNA follows: TGTGCCAGCAGTTTCGGTTACAATGAGCAGTTCTTC. Protein sequence: CASSFGYNEQFF.

The rearrangement joins TRBV7-6 to TRBJ1-5; D uncertain. Germline V gives CDR1 SGHVS, CDR2 FNYEAQ. There are 13 residues in the CDR3. V lost 3 bases and J lost 1, with 4 bases in between. The CDR3 sequence is CASSLESNQPQHF. The DNA of the CDR3 is TGTGCCAGCAGCTTGGAGAGCAATCAGCCCCAGCATTTT.

This chain joins TRBV7-9 and TRBJ2-3, with 10 nucleotides matching TRBD1. This CDR3 spans 16 amino acids. After removal of 1 base from V and 6 bases from J, the junction contained 7 bases not matched to a gene. Germline CDR1 reads SEHNR; CDR2 reads FQNEAQ (reference sequence). DNA for the CDR3: TGTGCCAGCAGCTTAGATAGGGACAGGGGTCGTGATACGCAGTATTTT. This sequence encodes CASSLDRDRGRDTQYF.

The rearrangement uses TRBV5-6 and TRBJ1-2; 8 bases map to TRBD1. J lost 9 bases, V lost 0 bases, and 7 bases had no gene match. This CDR3 contains 14 residues. Per the germline V gene, CDR1 is SGHDT and CDR2 is YYEEEE. The CDR3 spells CASSLAGTGSSYTF. The CDR3 DNA reads TGTGCCAGCAGCTTGGCCGGGACAGGATCAAGCTACACCTTC. The entire variable domain, with the rest obtained from reference TRBV5-6 and TRBJ1-2, is as follows: DAGVTQSPTHLIKTRGQQVTLRCSPKSGHDTVSWYQQALGQGPQFIFQYYEEEERQRGNFPDRFSGHQFPNYSSELNVNALLLGDSALYLCASSLAGTGSSYTFGSGTRLTVV.

This clone has more than one count but fewer than ten. The chain carries TRBV28 and TRBJ1-4, with 7 bases fitting TRBD1. CDR1 is MDHEN, CDR2 SYDVKM, per germline. The CDR3 sequence is 13 residues long. Trimming removed 6 bases from V and 6 bases from J; junction bases left unmatched: 4. CDR3 protein: CASRGGQDEKLFF. The CDR3 DNA reads as TGTGCCAGCAGGGGCGGACAGGATGAAAAACTGTTTTTT.

The V call is TRBV11-1, the J call TRBJ2-7; possible D gene TRBD1, 7 bases. Trimming removed 3 bases at V and 3 bases at J, with 12 bases between. The CDR3 runs 14 residues. CDR1 SGHAT and CDR2 FQDESV come from the germline V gene (reference sequence). Written as DNA, the CDR3 is TGTGCCAGCAGCTTCGGCAGGGGGGACTACGAGCAGTACTTC. Translation gives CASSFGRGDYEQYF.

The rearrangement links TRBV19 to TRBJ1-1; tentative D call: TRBD1 (6 bases). The CDR3 loop spans 16 amino acids. Germline CDR1 LNHDA, CDR2 SQIVND (reference sequence). Trimming pared 4 bases from V and 1 base from J, leaving 16 bases between. In nucleotides, the CDR3 is TGTGCCAGTAGTACCCCCCGGACAGTGAGGAACACTGAAGCTTTCTTT. Its protein product is CASSTPRTVRNTEAFF.

The rearrangement joins TRBV27 to TRBJ2-4, with TRBD1 identical over 7 bases. The CDR3 runs 14 residues. Germline V CDR1 and CDR2: MNHEY, SMNVEV (reference sequence). The ends lost 3 bases at V and 1 base at J; junction bases unmatched: 0. As DNA, the CDR3 is TGTGCCAGCAGTTTGACAGGGGCCAAAAACATTCAGTACTTC. Its translation is CASSLTGAKNIQYF.

The chain joins TRBV13 to TRBJ2-5, with TRBD1 as a possible D gene (7 bases). This CDR3 comprises 14 residues. Trimming removed 0 bases at V and 11 bases at J, with 16 bases between. Germline CDR1 reads PRHDT; CDR2 reads FYEKMQ (reference sequence). CDR3: CASSLGQGYREQYF. The CDR3 DNA is TGTGCCAGCAGCTTAGGACAGGGGTATCGGGAGCAGTACTTC.

This chain links TRBV27 with TRBJ2-7, with TRBD2 matching over 9 bases. The germline CDR1 and CDR2 sequences are MNHEY and SMNVEV (reference sequence). The CDR3 consists of 17 residues. J lost 2 bases, V lost 2 bases, and 10 bases had no gene match. CDR3 residues: CASSLISPLAGTYEQYF. The CDR3 nucleotides are TGTGCCAGCAGTTTAATCTCGCCCCTAGCGGGGACCTACGAGCAGTACTTC.

This clone turned up a few times. The J gene is TRBJ1-1, the V gene TRBV18; the match to TRBD1 covers 7 bases. The junction had 12 bases not matched to a gene; V was cut back by 5 bases and J by 3 bases. In germline, CDR1 is KGHSH, CDR2 LQKENI. The CDR3 spans 16 residues. CDR3 amino acids: CASSVRQGFRHTEAFF. The DNA for the CDR3 is TGTGCCAGCTCAGTCCGACAGGGATTCAGGCACACTGAAGCTTTCTTT.

The chain has TRBV7-2 and TRBJ2-7; 10 positions match TRBD2. Germline trimming cut 6 bases from V and 4 bases from J; bases unmatched to any gene: 6. CDR1 is SGHTA, CDR2 FQGNSA, per germline. The CDR3 consists of 14 residues. Written as DNA, the CDR3 is TGTGCCAGCAGTACTAGCGGGAACTCTTACGAGCAGTACTTC. This translates into CASSTSGNSYEQYF.

The chain uses TRBV30 and TRBJ2-2; maybe TRBD1 (6 bases). Between the trimmed V and J ends, which lost 2 bases and 0 bases, there was a span of 10 bases. Germline V gene lookup returns CDR1 GTSNPN and CDR2 SVGIG (reference sequence). The CDR3 runs to 15 residues. The CDR3 loop reads CAWSKGDSNTGELFF. The DNA for the CDR3 is TGTGCCTGGAGTAAGGGGGATTCGAACACCGGGGAGCTGTTTTTT.

This rearrangement joins TRBV5-6 to TRBJ1-1, with TRBD1 matching 8 bases. The germline V gene has CDR1 SGHDT and CDR2 YYEEEE. The CDR3 is made up of 14 amino acids. The trim removed 1 base at V and 1 base at J, leaving 0 bases unmatched. CDR3 in DNA: TGTGCCAGCAGCTTGACAGGGGGGAACACTGAAGCTTTCTTT. It encodes CASSLTGGNTEAFF.

The rearrangement uses TRBV5-1 and TRBJ2-1; unclear D gene. The germline V and J ends were trimmed by 0 bases and 9 bases, with 10 bases remaining between them. The CDR3 is made up of 13 amino acids. CDR1 and CDR2 (germline): SGHRS, YFSETQ. The CDR3 loop is CASSLDLAAEQFF. CDR3 DNA: TGCGCCAGCAGCTTGGACTTAGCCGCTGAGCAGTTCTTC.